The present TCR beta chain was sequenced within a study of CD8+ T cells in alopecia areata. Study-level information: Approximately 6-11-week-old female C3H/HeJ mice were grafted with skin from spontaneously alopecic roughly 6-12-month-old C3H/HeJ graft donors.

RNA was extracted and reverse transcribed into cDNA as the sequencing template. Only in-frame clones appear in the TCRdb table, and some are missing; sequencing was by immunoSEQ multiplex PCR. The sample has some 110,000 clones, none seen only once; the top ten hold around 20%. V trimming: 2 bases; J trimming: 1 base; junction bases outside the gene matches: 6. CDR1 and CDR2 from the germline V gene are NNHDY and SYVADS. The CDR3 contains 16 residues. This clone was recorded at least ten times. Its antigen remains unidentified. Gene names follow the mouse nomenclature. The read terminates 4 residues before the CDR3 end, so the remaining end is supplied by the germline J gene. Findings and caveats of the study: Mice showed clearer TCR sharing than patients did, a gap that was possibly HLA-related.

The receptor comes from a C3H/HeJ mouse with alopecia areata. Mouse strain MHC haplotype: H2-k. The sequencing input was lesional skin. The V call is TRBV13-3, the J call TRBJ2-4, with 8 bases identical to TRBD2. CDR3 protein: CASSEGGGRRQNTLYF. The CDR3 bases that were read are TGTGCCAGCAGTGAAGGGGGGGGGCGCCGTCAAAAC.